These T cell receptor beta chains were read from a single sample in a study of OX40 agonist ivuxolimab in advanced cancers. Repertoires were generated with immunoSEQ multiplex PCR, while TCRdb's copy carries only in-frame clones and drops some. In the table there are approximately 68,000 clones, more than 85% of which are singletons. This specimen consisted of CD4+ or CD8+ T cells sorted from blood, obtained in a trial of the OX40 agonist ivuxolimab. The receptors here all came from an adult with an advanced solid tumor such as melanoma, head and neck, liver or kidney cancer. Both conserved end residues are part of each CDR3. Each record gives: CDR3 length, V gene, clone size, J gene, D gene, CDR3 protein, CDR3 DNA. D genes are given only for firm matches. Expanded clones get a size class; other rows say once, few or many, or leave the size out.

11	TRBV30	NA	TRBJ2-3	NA	CALSGTDTQYF	TGTGCCCTATCAGGCACAGATACGCAGTATTTT
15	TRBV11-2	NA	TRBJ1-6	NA	CASSLEGHSRSPLHF	TGTGCCAGCAGCTTAGAGGGACATTCTCGTTCACCCCTCCACTTT
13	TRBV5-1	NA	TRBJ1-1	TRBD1	CASSTRGDTEAFF	TGCGCCAGCAGCACCAGGGGGGACACTGAAGCTTTCTTT
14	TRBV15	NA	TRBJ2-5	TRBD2	CATSSRTRQETQYF	TGTGCCACCAGCTCCCGGACTAGACAAGAGACCCAGTACTTC
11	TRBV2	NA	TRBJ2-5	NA	CASTYQETQYF	TGTGCCAGCACCTACCAAGAGACCCAGTACTTC
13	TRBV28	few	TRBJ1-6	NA	CASNRGVNSPLHF	TGTGCCAGCAATCGGGGAGTAAATTCACCCCTCCACTTT
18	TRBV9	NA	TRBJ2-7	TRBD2	CASSVSPGGGSVVYEQYF	TGTGCCAGCAGCGTTTCACCGGGCGGCGGGAGTGTGGTCTACGAGCAGTACTTC
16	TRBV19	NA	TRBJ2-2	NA	CASSGTTSGLIGELFF	TGTGCCAGTAGTGGGACGACTAGTGGGTTAATCGGGGAGCTGTTTTTT
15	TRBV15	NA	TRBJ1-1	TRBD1	CATSSGQGAETEAFF	TGTGCCACCAGCTCGGGACAGGGGGCAGAAACTGAAGCTTTCTTT
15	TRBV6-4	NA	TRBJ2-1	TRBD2	CASSGEAGGPSEQFF	TGTGCCAGCAGTGGTGAAGCGGGGGGGCCCAGTGAGCAGTTCTTC
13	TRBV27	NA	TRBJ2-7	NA	CASSFGSQRQQYF	TGTGCCAGCAGTTTTGGTAGCCAGCGGCAGCAGTACTTC
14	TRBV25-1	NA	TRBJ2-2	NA	CASSSLYGTGELFF	TGTGCCAGCAGCTCCCTGTACGGGACCGGGGAGCTGTTTTTT
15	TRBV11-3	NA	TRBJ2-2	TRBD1	CASSGGQVFTGELFF	TGTGCCAGCAGTGGTGGACAGGTCTTCACCGGGGAGCTGTTTTTT
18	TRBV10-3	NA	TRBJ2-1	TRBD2	CAISARLAGKSSVNEQFF	TGTGCCATCAGTGCGAGACTAGCGGGAAAGAGTTCGGTCAATGAGCAGTTCTTC
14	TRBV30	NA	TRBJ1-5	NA	CAWRLAGSGQPQHF	TGTGCCTGGCGTTTAGCGGGCAGCGGTCAGCCCCAGCATTTT
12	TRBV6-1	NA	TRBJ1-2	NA	CASSEDTYGYTF	TGTGCCAGCAGTGAAGACACCTATGGCTACACCTTC
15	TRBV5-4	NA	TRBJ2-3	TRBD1	CASSVVGTGPDTQYF	TGTGCCAGCAGCGTCGTCGGGACAGGGCCAGATACGCAGTATTTT
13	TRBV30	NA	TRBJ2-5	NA	CAWSLSAEETQYF	TGTGCCTGGAGTCTATCGGCCGAAGAGACCCAGTACTTC
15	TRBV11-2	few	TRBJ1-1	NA	CASSQSPDSLRGAFF	TGTGCCAGCAGCCAAAGTCCGGACAGCCTAAGAGGAGCTTTCTTT
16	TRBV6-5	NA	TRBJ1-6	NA	CASSYRVSTYNSPLHF	TGTGCCAGCAGTTACAGGGTTAGCACCTATAATTCACCCCTCCACTTT
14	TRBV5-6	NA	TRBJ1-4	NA	CASSRTGGGEKLFF	TGTGCCAGCAGCCGCACGGGGGGTGGTGAAAAACTGTTTTTT
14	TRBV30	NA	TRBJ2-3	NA	CAWSVRGFTDTQYF	TGTGCCTGGAGTGTACGAGGATTCACAGATACGCAGTATTTT
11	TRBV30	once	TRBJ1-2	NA	CAWSTGYGYTF	TGTGCCTGGAGTACGGGCTATGGCTACACCTTC
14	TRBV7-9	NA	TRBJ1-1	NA	CASSLDGTPSEAFF	TGTGCCAGCAGCTTAGACGGGACACCTTCTGAAGCTTTCTTT
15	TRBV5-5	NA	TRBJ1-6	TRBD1	CASSSLEGGGSPLHF	TGTGCCAGCAGCTCATTGGAAGGGGGCGGTTCACCCCTCCACTTT
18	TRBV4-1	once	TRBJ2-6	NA	CASSPTGGASSGANVLTF	TGCGCCAGCAGCCCTACAGGGGGGGCCAGCTCTGGGGCCAACGTCCTGACTTTC
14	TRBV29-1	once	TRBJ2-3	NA	CSVMWTVSPDTQYF	TGCAGCGTGATGTGGACAGTCAGCCCAGATACGCAGTATTTT
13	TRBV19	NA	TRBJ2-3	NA	CASRSPSTDTQYF	TGTGCCAGTAGATCACCTAGCACAGATACGCAGTATTTT
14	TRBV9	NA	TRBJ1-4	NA	CASNERGFNEKLFF	TGTGCCAGCAACGAAAGGGGGTTCAATGAAAAACTGTTTTTT
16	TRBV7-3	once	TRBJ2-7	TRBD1	CASSMTGTGGVRGQYF	TGTGCCAGCAGCATGACCGGGACAGGGGGCGTAAGAGGGCAGTACTTC
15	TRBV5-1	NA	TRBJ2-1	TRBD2	CASSFQGGSLDEQFF	TGCGCCAGCAGCTTTCAGGGCGGGAGCCTCGATGAGCAGTTCTTC
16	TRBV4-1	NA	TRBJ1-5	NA	CASSQPDSLSHQPQHF	TGCGCCAGCAGCCAACCAGACAGCTTGTCCCATCAGCCCCAGCATTTT
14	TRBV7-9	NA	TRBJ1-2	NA	CASSFGTAGYGYTF	TGTGCCAGCAGCTTCGGGACGGCGGGGTATGGCTACACCTTC
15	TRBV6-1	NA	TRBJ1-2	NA	CASSDPAAGSYGYTF	TGTGCCAGCAGTGATCCGGCAGCAGGTTCATATGGCTACACCTTC
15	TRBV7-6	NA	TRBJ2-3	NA	CASSAGRGGTDTQYF	TGTGCCAGCAGCGCAGGGCGGGGCGGCACAGATACGCAGTATTTT
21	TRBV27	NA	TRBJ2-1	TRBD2	CASSFNVGASGRAGSYNEQFF	TGTGCCAGCAGTTTCAATGTCGGGGCTAGCGGGAGGGCCGGGTCCTACAATGAGCAGTTCTTC
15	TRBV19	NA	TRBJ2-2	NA	CASSIAGLWTGELFF	TGTGCCAGTAGTATTGCCGGGCTCTGGACCGGGGAGCTGTTTTTT
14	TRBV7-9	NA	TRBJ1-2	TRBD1	CASSLAGQGVFFTF	TGTGCCAGCAGCTTAGCTGGACAGGGAGTATTCTTCACCTTC
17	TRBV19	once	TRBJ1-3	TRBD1	CASSPWGKGQGGNTIYF	TGTGCCAGTAGTCCCTGGGGGAAAGGACAGGGAGGAAACACCATATATTTT
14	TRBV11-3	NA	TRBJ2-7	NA	CASSLYLSSYEQYF	TGTGCCAGCAGCTTATACCTGAGCTCCTACGAGCAGTACTTC
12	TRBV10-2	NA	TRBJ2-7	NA	CASSETKGGGYF	TGCGCCAGCAGTGAGACCAAAGGGGGGGGGTACTTC
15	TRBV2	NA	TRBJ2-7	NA	CASIQTGESSYEQYF	TGTGCCAGCATCCAAACGGGGGAAAGTTCCTACGAGCAGTACTTC
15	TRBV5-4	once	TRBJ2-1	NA	CASSSAGYSYNEQFF	TGTGCCAGCAGCAGTGCCGGATACTCCTACAATGAGCAGTTCTTC
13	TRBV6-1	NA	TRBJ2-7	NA	CASSPPRAYEQYF	TGTGCCAGCAGTCCGCCTAGAGCGTACGAGCAGTACTTC
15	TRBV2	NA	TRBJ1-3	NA	CASSEGGGSGNTIYF	TGTGCCAGCAGTGAAGGGGGCGGATCTGGAAACACCATATATTTT
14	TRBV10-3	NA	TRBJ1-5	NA	CAISEDRGNQPQHF	TGTGCCATCAGTGAGGACAGAGGCAATCAGCCCCAGCATTTT
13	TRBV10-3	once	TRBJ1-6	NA	CATQEDGHSPLHF	TGTGCCACCCAAGAGGACGGCCATTCACCCCTCCACTTT
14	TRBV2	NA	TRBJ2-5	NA	CASSVSGVGETQYF	TGTGCCAGCAGTGTATCGGGGGTTGGGGAGACCCAGTACTTC
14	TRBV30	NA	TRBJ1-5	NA	CAWSGLGGSQPQHF	TGTGCCTGGAGTGGCCTGGGGGGTAGTCAGCCCCAGCATTTT
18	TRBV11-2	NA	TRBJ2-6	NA	CASSPVRAQLSGANVLTF	TGTGCCAGCAGCCCCGTAAGGGCGCAACTCTCTGGGGCCAACGTCCTGACTTTC